The 9 T cell receptor beta chains below come from one sample, sequenced in a study of human T cells and chemical hapten exposure (dated by TCRdb to the early 2020s). The time point tag for this specimen amounts to: patch test 1, 2 weeks after DPC sensitization. According to the study, the label for this sample's treatment or condition signals: therapeutic diphenylcyclopropenone sensitization with weekly scalp DPC. Receptor libraries were prepared by RACE. Sequencing relied on a NextSeq 500. TCRdb trimmed public reads at Q25 via fastp, called clones via MiXCR and kept in-frame beta chains. For every CDR3 protein sequence, its rows merge into one entry that carries the most common genes and DNA. For this sample there are 90,000 to 120,000 distinct CDR3 sequences; 9.5% to 12% appear just once. The ten largest clones take up around 3.5% of the sample. The input for sequencing was whole blood, taken in connection with sensitization to the hapten diphenylcyclopropenone (DPC). The receptors come from a woman between 35 and 50 years old with alopecia areata. Some clones in this sample may be carry-over from other donors' samples.

This clonotype was seen ten or more times. The chain couples TRBV29-1 to TRBJ1-3; D is unclear. The CDR3 length is 11 residues. With 4 bases removed from V and 3 bases from J, the gap between germline ends came to 4 bases. Germline-derived CDR1 and CDR2 are SQVTM and ANQGSEA. CDR3 DNA sequence: TGCAGCGTTGCGGGTGGAAACACCATATATTTT. Translation gives CSVAGGNTIYF.

The table lists this clonotype with a few counts. This chain uses TRBV10-3 with TRBJ1-2; TRBD1 agrees at 10 bases. Germline lookup yields CDR1 ENHRY and CDR2 SYGVKD. This CDR3 contains 13 residues. V trimming: 11 bases; J trimming: 1 base; junction bases outside the gene matches: 4. The CDR3 coding sequence is TGTGCCGTCTGGACAGGGGGTAACTATGGCTACACCTTC. Its protein product is CAVWTGGNYGYTF.

This clonotype was observed a few times. The chain joins TRBV11-2 to TRBJ2-1, with a weak D call TRBD1 (5 bases). The V end was cut by 1 base, the J end by 10 bases, with 5 bases between. The germline V gene has CDR1 SGHAT and CDR2 FQNNGV. The CDR3 sequence is 11 residues long. CDR3 DNA: TGTGCCAGCAGCTTAGGACAGGAGCAGTTCTTC. Its translation is CASSLGQEQFF.

Comment on this clonotype: It may be a read error: a sequence one base away is much more abundant. The chain links TRBV20-1 to TRBJ2-2; 7 nucleotides match TRBD1. The CDR3 has 14 residues. The germline gives CDR1 DFQATT, CDR2 SNEGSKA (reference sequence). The DNA of the CDR3 is TGCACTGCTAGAGATGTCAGGGGGACCGGGGAGCTGTTTTTT. Its protein is CTARDVRGTGELFF.

For this clonotype: A read error may account for a junction end that differs from germline. This rearrangement joins TRBV20-1 to TRBJ2-3; 9 positions agree with TRBD2. Germline V gives CDR1 DFQATT, CDR2 SNEGSKA (reference sequence). This CDR3 has 12 residues. The CDR3 region has the DNA TGCAGTGCCTTAGCGGGAGCAGACACGCAGTATTTT. Translation gives CSALAGADTQYF.

CDR3 sequence reads: CSVVSGGGDTQYF. The CDR3 bases are TGCAGTGTGGTTAGCGGGGGGGGAGATACGCAGTATTTT. This chain joins TRBV20-1 and TRBJ2-3; 11 nucleotides agree with TRBD2. There are 13 residues in the CDR3. CDR1 and CDR2 from the germline V gene are DFQATT and SNEGSKA (reference sequence). V lost 7 bases, J lost 5 bases, and 5 bases stayed unmatched.

This clonotype appeared a few times. The chain employs TRBV7-8 and TRBJ2-5; D is unresolved. Per germline, CDR1 SGHVS and CDR2 FQNEAQ. The V and J ends lost 1 base and 5 bases respectively, with 11 bases between them. The CDR3 totals 14 residues. The CDR3 DNA sequence: TGTGCCAGCAGCTTAGACCGTTCCCCGGAGACCCAGTACTTC. Amino acid sequence: CASSLDRSPETQYF. Combining the CDR3 with reference TRBV7-8 and TRBJ2-5 gives the whole variable domain GAGVSQSPRYKVAKRGQDVALRCDPISGHVSLFWYQQALGQGPEFLTYFQNEAQLDKSGLPSDRFFAERPEGSVSTLKIQRTQQEDSAVYLCASSLDRSPETQYFGPGTRLLVL.

This clonotype was found a few times. The V call is TRBV19, the J call TRBJ1-5; 10 nucleotides align to TRBD1. The CDR3 is 16 residues long. CDR1 and CDR2 from the germline V gene are LNHDA and SQIVND (reference sequence). After removal of 1 base from V and 3 bases from J, the junction contained 3 bases not matched to a gene. The CDR3 nucleotides read TGTGCCAGTAGTATAGGGGACAGGGGCCACAATCAGCCCCAGCATTTT. Its translation is CASSIGDRGHNQPQHF.

The rearrangement links TRBV29-1 to TRBJ1-1; D gene unclear. Per germline, CDR1 SQVTM and CDR2 ANQGSEA. This CDR3 is built from 11 residues. The V gene lost 7 bases and the J gene lost 2 bases, with 8 bases spanning the gap. CDR3 loop: CSALKNTEAFF. Written as DNA, the CDR3 is TGCAGCGCCCTAAAAAACACTGAAGCTTTCTTT.